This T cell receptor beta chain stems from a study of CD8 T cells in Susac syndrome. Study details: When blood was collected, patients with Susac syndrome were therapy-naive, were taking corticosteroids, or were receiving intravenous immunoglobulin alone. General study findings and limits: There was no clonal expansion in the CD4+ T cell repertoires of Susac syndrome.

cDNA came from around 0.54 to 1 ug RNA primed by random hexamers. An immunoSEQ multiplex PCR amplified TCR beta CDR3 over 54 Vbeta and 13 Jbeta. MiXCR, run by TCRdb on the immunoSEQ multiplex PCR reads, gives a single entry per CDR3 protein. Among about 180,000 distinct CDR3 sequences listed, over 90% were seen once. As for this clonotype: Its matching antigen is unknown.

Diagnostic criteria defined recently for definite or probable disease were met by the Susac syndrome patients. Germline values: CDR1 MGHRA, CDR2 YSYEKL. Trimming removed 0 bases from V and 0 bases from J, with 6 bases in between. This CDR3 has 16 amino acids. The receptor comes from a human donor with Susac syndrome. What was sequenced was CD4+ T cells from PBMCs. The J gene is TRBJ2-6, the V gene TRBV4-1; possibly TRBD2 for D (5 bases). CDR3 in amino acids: CASSQDRDSGANVLTF. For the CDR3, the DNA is TGCGCCAGCAGCCAAGATCGGGACTCTGGGGCCAACGTCCTGACTTTC.